This entry lists 5 T cell receptor beta chains sequenced from one sample in a study of shared clonotypes between healthy human individuals. Profiled with immunoSEQ multiplex PCR; TCRdb holds only in-frame clones, not every one. The table shows approximately 1,500,000 clones, with 95% to 99% occurring only once. What was sequenced was naive CD4+ T cells sorted from blood. Subset noted: CD45RA+ positively selected. All receptors come from a man aged 30 to 39 in good health.

The chain is built from TRBV6-5 and TRBJ2-7; 10 nucleotides line up with TRBD1. This CDR3 spans 15 amino acids. The trim removed 5 bases at V and 1 base at J, leaving 5 bases unmatched. Germline values: CDR1 MNHEY, CDR2 SVGAGI. The CDR3 loop reads CASSSGTGVSYEQYF. CDR3 sequence (DNA): TGTGCCAGCAGTAGCGGGACAGGGGTTTCCTACGAGCAGTACTTC.

V and J are TRBV2 and TRBJ2-1, with TRBD1 matching over 9 bases. The CDR3 length is 14 residues. Trimming at V came to 5 bases and at J to 7 bases, leaving 6 bases not matched to a gene. Germline lookup yields CDR1 SNHLY and CDR2 FYNNEI. The CDR3 here is CASSKGQGRNEQFF. In nucleotides, the CDR3 is TGTGCCAGCAGTAAAGGACAGGGGCGGAATGAGCAGTTCTTC.

This sequence joins TRBV5-1 and TRBJ2-7, with TRBD2 matching 9 bases. V lost 0 bases to trimming and J lost 7 bases; unmatched junction nucleotides: 5. Germline CDR1 and CDR2: SGHRS and YFSETQ. The CDR3 is 14 amino acids. CDR3 bases: TGCGCCAGCAGCTTGGAAGCGGGAGGCCGTGAGCAGTACTTC. Its translation is CASSLEAGGREQYF.

The genes are TRBV5-6 and TRBJ1-4, with unresolved D. This CDR3 region has 15 residues. V was trimmed by 1 base and J by 6 bases, leaving 13 bases between them. Germline CDR1 is SGHDT and CDR2 is YYEEEE. DNA of the CDR3: TGTGCCAGCAGCTTGATGGCGATGACGTATGAAAAACTGTTTTTT. It encodes CASSLMAMTYEKLFF.

This clone is a singleton in its sample. The genes are TRBV18 and TRBJ2-7; D is undetermined. V lost 3 bases, J lost 6 bases, and 12 bases lay in between. This CDR3 has 13 amino acids. The V gene's germline CDR1 is KGHSH and CDR2 LQKENI. CDR3 bases: TGTGCCAGCTCACCTGAGCTCCTGGGCGAGCAGTACTTC. Protein product: CASSPELLGEQYF.